Listed below are T cell receptor beta chains from one sample, sequenced in a study of T cell repertoires in cytomegalovirus infection. Their antigens are not known. From the reads, TCRdb called clonotypes with MiXCR, one entry per CDR3 protein. The sample yields some 200,000 distinct CDR3 sequences, about 40% seen once. Sequences were derived from CD8+ T cells from cultured PBMCs, sampled from culture after CMV antigen stimulation. These receptors all stem from a human donor in good health (CMV status not recorded). Some clones in this sample may be carry-over from other donors' samples. Each CDR3 is given with its conserved first and last residue.

>TRBJ2-5|TRBV11-2
CASSLFGFTGDQETQYF
>TRBJ2-1|TRBV7-2
CASSSRTISSYNEQFF
>TRBJ2-7|TRBV7-6
CASSFEGSPYEQYF
>TRBJ2-1|TRBV6-5
CASSYSLAGNNEQFF
>TRBJ2-3|TRBV28
CASIGYTDTQYF
>TRBJ2-1|TRBV7-3
CASSHPRKGGGRDEQFF
>TRBJ2-7|TRBV12-3/TRBV12-4
CASSFSKETYEQYF
>TRBJ2-5|TRBV7-8
CATSGETQYF
>TRBJ2-7|TRBV5-6
CASSLALTGGSYEQYF
>TRBJ2-1|TRBV7-3
CASSPGGATNEQFF
>TRBJ2-4|TRBV3-1
CASSQDRGLLYF
>TRBJ1-5|TRBV27
CASSRRTGANQPQHF
>TRBJ2-6|TRBV28
CASFTGADGANVLTF
>TRBJ2-3|TRBV20-1
CSARDPPPEREGTDTQYF
>TRBJ1-5|TRBV28
CASSLRQTSNQPQHF
>TRBJ2-7|TRBV7-3
CASSLEVPTNEQYF
>TRBJ2-7|TRBV5-1
CASSLARDSGFFGHEQYF
>TRBJ2-7|TRBV11-2
CASSDTEVYEQYF
>TRBJ1-5|TRBV18
CASSPQSGAEQPQHF
>TRBJ2-5|TRBV7-8
CASSRLAGGPETQYF
>TRBJ2-5|TRBV24-1
CATSDVTCEETQYF
>TRBJ2-1|TRBV11-2
CASSLWTSSGGFGNEQFF
>TRBJ2-7|TRBV12-3/TRBV12-4
CASSPWGAKDEQYF
>TRBJ2-7|TRBV5-6
CASSGLTESYEQYF
>TRBJ2-1|TRBV5-6
CASSLAAWREIGEQFF
>TRBJ1-1|TRBV7-6
CASSPLRNTEAFF